This T cell receptor (beta chain) came from a study of blood T cell repertoires in COVID-19. Seattle's enrolled individuals joined amid active infection and were then monitored longitudinally. CDR1 is MNHEY, CDR2 SMNVEV, per germline (reference sequence). The ends lost 4 bases at V and 11 bases at J; junction bases unmatched: 11. The CDR3 covers 14 residues. Authors' data handling: Estimation of nucleated cell counts relied on the amplification of reference gene primers. The repertoire was sequenced with immunoSEQ multiplex PCR; TCRdb's copy has only in-frame clones and lacks some. V and J calls and clone size follow that table, whereas D and trimming were derived from the DNA. The sample contains about 180,000 clones, roughly 81% of which appear only once.

The specimen sequenced was peripheral blood. This sequence was found in a woman aged 80 or over with COVID-19, enrolled during active disease. The gene calls are TRBV27 and TRBJ1-1; 9 positions match TRBD1. The DNA for the CDR3 is TGTGCCAGCAGTTCGGGACAGGGTGGAGTTTGGGCTTTCTTT. Residues: CASSSGQGGVWAFF.